One and the same sample provided the 32 T cell receptor beta chains below, sequenced in a study of cytomegalovirus exposure and HLA in healthy donors. Amplification used 60 Vbeta primers and 13 Jbeta primers. Measured with immunoSEQ multiplex PCR; TCRdb has only the in-frame clones, and not every one. The table has around 200,000 clones, roughly four fifths seen once. What was sequenced was PBMCs. The receptors here all came from a male donor in good health and CMV-seronegative.

On this clone itself: Mismatch with germline at one junction end may stem from a read error. The V gene is TRBV5-1, the J gene TRBJ2-1, with 8 positions matching TRBD2. Per germline, CDR1 SGHRS and CDR2 YFSETQ. The CDR3 consists of 15 residues. In DNA, the CDR3 is TGCGCCAGCAGCTTGGTAAGCGGGAGAGGGGATGAGCGGTTCTTC. This translates into CASSLVSGRGDERFF.

The chain couples TRBV30 to TRBJ2-2, with 8 bases identical to TRBD1. The CDR3 has 12 amino acids. The V gene end was trimmed by 5 bases and the J gene end by 7 bases; junction bases not matched to a gene: 3. Germline values: CDR1 GTSNPN, CDR2 SVGIG (reference sequence). CDR3 residues: CAWQGAVGELFF. In DNA, the CDR3 is TGTGCCTGGCAGGGGGCGGTCGGGGAGCTGTTTTTT.

The sample holds one count of this clone. The genes are TRBV19 and TRBJ2-7; TRBD2 agrees at 11 bases. The V segment lost 3 bases and the J segment 2 bases; nucleotides outside the gene matches: 3. The CDR3 runs to 15 residues. Germline assignment: CDR1 LNHDA and CDR2 SQIVND (reference sequence). CDR3 sequence: CASSILAGGPYEQYF. In nucleotides, the CDR3 is TGTGCCAGTAGTATTCTAGCGGGGGGACCCTACGAGCAGTACTTC.

The gene calls are TRBV6-1 and TRBJ2-7; tentative D call: TRBD1 (6 bases). CDR3 size: 14 residues. Trimming took off 6 bases at V and 2 bases at J, with 14 bases between the two ends. CDR1 and CDR2 from the germline V gene are MNHNS and SASEGT. This CDR3 reads CASSLSRGAYEQYF. For the CDR3, the DNA is TGTGCCAGCAGCCTAAGCAGGGGCGCCTACGAGCAGTACTTC.

The chain carries TRBV9 and TRBJ1-5; D uncertain. V lost 4 bases to trimming and J lost 4 bases, with 6 bases between them. Germline CDR1 is SGDLS and CDR2 is YYNGEE. The CDR3 is 12 amino acids. CDR3 amino acids: CASSQLNQPQHF. In DNA form, the CDR3 reads TGTGCCAGCAGCCAACTGAATCAGCCCCAGCATTTT.

This clone was picked up a small number of times. One end of the junction does not line up with germline, which may come from a read error. V gene TRBV30 combines with J gene TRBJ1-4; TRBD1 might be the D (6 bases). This CDR3 is built from 14 residues. Germline CDR1 is GTSNPN and CDR2 is SVGIG (reference sequence). The CDR3 loop reads CAWSVRGGIEKLFF. The CDR3 DNA reads as TGTGCCTGGAGTGTAAGGGGGGGCATTGAAAAACTTTTTTTT.

CDR3 sequence (DNA): TGTGCCAGCAGTCCCCGACAGGGCGGACAGCCCCAGCATTTT. Translated, it gives CASSPRQGGQPQHF. This chain uses TRBV6-5 with TRBJ1-5; 7 bases align to TRBD1. CDR3 length equals 14 residues. Germline V gives CDR1 MNHEY, CDR2 SVGAGI. Trimming removed 5 bases from V and 7 bases from J; junction bases left unmatched: 8.

The chain links TRBV25-1 to TRBJ2-1; 8 bases are shared with TRBD2. CDR3 length equals 18 residues. The germline CDR1 and CDR2 sequences are MGHDK and SYGVNS. The ends lost 7 bases at V and 4 bases at J; junction bases unmatched: 18. As DNA, the CDR3 is TGTGCCAGCACTGGGGGGCGGGGGGCCCTCTCTAAATACAATGAGCAGTTCTTC. Translated: CASTGGRGALSKYNEQFF.

The chain employs TRBV6-5 and TRBJ2-3, with D possibly TRBD2 on 6 matching bases. CDR1 MNHEY and CDR2 SVGAGI come from the germline V gene. Deletions cut 4 bases from V and 1 base from J, with 9 bases between. The length of the CDR3 is 14 residues. This chain's CDR3 is CASSSRGGTDTQYF. CDR3 in DNA: TGTGCCAGCAGTTCTCGCGGGGGCACAGATACGCAGTATTTT.

The gene calls are TRBV28 and TRBJ1-2; 9 bases fit TRBD1. The CDR3 sequence is 14 residues long. The germline CDR1 and CDR2 sequences are MDHEN and SYDVKM. The V gene end was trimmed by 6 bases and the J gene end by 8 bases; junction bases not matched to a gene: 10. CDR3 sequence reads: CASRSGTGSRGYTF. Written as DNA, the CDR3 is TGTGCCAGCAGATCAGGGACAGGGTCAAGGGGCTACACCTTC.

The V gene is TRBV19, the J gene TRBJ1-2, with 10 bases identical to TRBD1. From germline, CDR1 is LNHDA and CDR2 SQIVND (reference sequence). The V segment lost 9 bases and the J segment 4 bases; nucleotides outside the gene matches: 8. The CDR3 spans 14 residues. The CDR3, as DNA: TGTGCCAGCCGGGACAGGGGTTTGTCCTATGGCTACACCTTC. Its protein product is CASRDRGLSYGYTF. The variable domain in full, with the rest retrieved from reference TRBV19 and TRBJ1-2, is DGGITQSPKYLFRKEGQNVTLSCEQNLNHDAMYWYRQDPGQGLRLIYYSQIVNDFQKGDIAEGYSVSREKKESFPLTVTSAQKNPTAFYLCASRDRGLSYGYTFGSGTRLTVV.

The chain is built from TRBV5-8 and TRBJ2-1; 13 nucleotides align to TRBD2. This CDR3 is 15 amino acids long. The V segment lost 3 bases and the J segment 9 bases; nucleotides outside the gene matches: 6. Germline values: CDR1 SGHTS, CDR2 YDEGEE. Here the CDR3 DNA reads TGTGCCAGCAGCTATGGGACTAGCGGGAAGACTGAGCAGTTCTTC. It is translated as CASSYGTSGKTEQFF.

This chain links TRBV30 with TRBJ1-3; TRBD1 matches at 10 bases. V dropped 8 bases and J dropped 7; count of bases not matched to a gene: 5. Germline CDR1 GTSNPN, CDR2 SVGIG (reference sequence). The CDR3 contains 12 residues. CDR3 sequence: CAGTGEWNTIYF. CDR3 DNA sequence: TGTGCCGGGACAGGGGAATGGAACACCATATATTTT.

This clone occurred a few times. The V and J genes are TRBV28 and TRBJ2-6; unclear D gene. CDR3 length equals 16 residues. Trimming cost V 6 bases and J 4 bases, with 16 bases left between them. CDR1 is MDHEN, CDR2 SYDVKM, per germline. In DNA form, the CDR3 reads TGTGCCAGCAGCCTCTATTCGCAAGCAGGGGCCAACGTCCTGACTTTC. It yields the protein CASSLYSQAGANVLTF.

The CDR3, as DNA: TGTGCCAGTATCAGGGCAGGGGGGAACACTGAAGCTTTCTTT. Translated, it gives CASIRAGGNTEAFF. The gene calls are TRBV19 and TRBJ1-1, with 7 nucleotides matching TRBD1. Trimming took 7 bases from V and 1 from J; bases not matched to a gene: 6. The CDR3 length is 14 residues. Germline values: CDR1 LNHDA, CDR2 SQIVND (reference sequence).

V is TRBV5-1 and J is TRBJ2-1, with 7 bases matching TRBD2. With V trimmed by 1 base and J by 8 bases, 9 bases remained unmatched. Germline V gives CDR1 SGHRS, CDR2 YFSETQ. The CDR3 runs 15 residues. CDR3 amino acids: CASSLREVDGHEQFF. The CDR3, as DNA: TGCGCCAGCAGCTTGCGGGAGGTGGATGGGCATGAGCAGTTCTTC.

This chain links TRBV6-6 with TRBJ2-7, with 8 bases that match TRBD1. V was clipped by 2 bases and J by 2 bases; unmatched bases: 2. Germline assignment: CDR1 MNHNY and CDR2 SVGAGI (reference sequence). CDR3 length: 14 amino acids. The CDR3 region has the DNA TGTGCCAGCAGTTACCCGGACAGGGCCTACGAGCAGTACTTC. Protein product: CASSYPDRAYEQYF.

The chain uses TRBV4-1 and TRBJ1-2; D unclear. CDR3 size: 15 residues. Germline-derived CDR1 and CDR2 are MGHRA and YSYEKL. Trimming removed 0 bases from V and 0 bases from J, with 8 bases in between. The DNA of the CDR3 is TGCGCCAGCAGCCAAGAACAGTACCCTAACTATGGCTACACCTTC. It codes for CASSQEQYPNYGYTF.

On this clone: The junction shows a germline mismatch at one end, possibly a read error. The chain couples TRBV7-9 to TRBJ2-3; 8 nucleotides align to TRBD1. Germline values: CDR1 SEHNR, CDR2 FQNEAQ (reference sequence). The CDR3 runs to 16 residues. The CDR3: CSSSPWTGKFADTQYF. Here the CDR3 DNA reads TGTTCCAGCAGCCCCTGGACAGGGAAATTTGCAGATACGCAGTATTTT.

This clone has just a few counts. This chain uses TRBV2 with TRBJ1-1; TRBD1 aligns across 8 bases. Germline CDR1 and CDR2: SNHLY and FYNNEI. Germline trimming cut 4 bases from V and 7 bases from J; bases unmatched to any gene: 8. There are 14 residues in the CDR3. The CDR3 loop reads CASSVQGAGDEAFF. The CDR3 coding sequence is TGTGCCAGCAGTGTGCAGGGGGCTGGGGATGAAGCTTTCTTT.

The chain is built from TRBV9 and TRBJ2-1; 8 positions match TRBD2. The CDR3 extends over 16 amino acids. CDR1 is SGDLS, CDR2 YYNGEE, per germline. V gave up 6 bases and J gave up 3 bases; unmatched junction bases: 11. As DNA, the CDR3 is TGTGCCAGCACCCCTTCGGGAGCGGGGGACTACAATGAGCAGTTCTTC. Amino acids: CASTPSGAGDYNEQFF.

The chain is built from TRBV4-1 and TRBJ1-2; 8 nucleotides agree with TRBD1. The CDR3 is 16 residues long. CDR1 is MGHRA, CDR2 YSYEKL, per germline. V lost 1 base to trimming and J lost 7 bases; unmatched junction nucleotides: 11. CDR3 sequence reads: CASSQVVGQGFGGYTF. Here the CDR3 DNA reads TGCGCCAGCAGCCAAGTAGTCGGACAGGGTTTCGGTGGCTACACCTTC.

The V call is TRBV9, the J call TRBJ2-3, with 9 positions matching TRBD2. Germline loops: CDR1 SGDLS, CDR2 YYNGEE. Trimming took 4 bases from V and 4 from J; bases not matched to a gene: 10. CDR3 length equals 16 residues. The CDR3: CASSKSLAGLADTQYF. The CDR3 DNA follows: TGTGCCAGCAGCAAATCACTAGCGGGCCTAGCAGATACGCAGTATTTT.

Many counts were recorded for this clone. In the same sample, other DNA sequences code for this CDR3. The V call is TRBV18, the J call TRBJ1-3, with D maybe TRBD1 (6 bases). In germline, CDR1 is KGHSH, CDR2 LQKENI. The V end was cut by 6 bases, the J end by 0 bases, with 12 bases between. CDR3 size: 15 residues. Here the CDR3 reads CASSWDTSSGNTIYF. The CDR3, as DNA: TGTGCCAGCTCCTGGGACACCAGCTCTGGAAACACCATATATTTT.

The V call is TRBV18, the J call TRBJ2-7; the match to TRBD2 covers 13 bases. Germline CDR1 and CDR2: KGHSH and LQKENI. With 3 bases clipped from V and 6 bases from J, the junction kept 14 bases outside the gene matches. The CDR3 extends over 18 amino acids. The DNA of the CDR3 is TGTGCCAGCTCACCTCTCCGTAGACTAGCGGGGGGCTCAGGCGAGCAGTACTTC. Its protein is CASSPLRRLAGGSGEQYF.

This clone has just a few counts. This rearrangement joins TRBV5-1 to TRBJ2-3; TRBD1 is a possible D gene (5 bases). CDR1 and CDR2 from the germline V gene are SGHRS and YFSETQ. This CDR3 is built from 17 residues. V gave up 6 bases and J gave up 2 bases, with 22 bases separating them. CDR3 sequence: CASTLKGNRHLTDTQYF. Here the CDR3 DNA reads TGCGCCAGCACCCTGAAGGGGAACCGTCATCTCACAGATACGCAGTATTTT.

The V gene is TRBV30, the J gene TRBJ1-1; 7 bases map to TRBD1. Trimming took 3 bases from V and 1 from J; bases not matched to a gene: 14. Per the germline V gene, CDR1 is GTSNPN and CDR2 is SVGIG (reference sequence). The CDR3 is 17 residues long. CDR3 DNA sequence: TGTGCCTGGAGGGACTTCATCACTAGACAGGGGAACACTGAAGCTTTCTTT. Amino acids: CAWRDFITRQGNTEAFF.

V is TRBV25-1 and J is TRBJ1-3; D remains unclear. Between the trimmed V and J ends, which lost 1 base and 5 bases, there was a span of 12 bases. Germline-derived CDR1 and CDR2 are MGHDK and SYGVNS. The length of the CDR3 is 15 residues. The CDR3 nucleotides are TGTGCCAGCAGTGAATTGAGGTCGGTTCGAAACACCATATATTTT. It is translated as CASSELRSVRNTIYF.

CDR3 DNA: TGTGCCAGCAGTTTATCGGGAGGAGATGAGCAGTTCTTC. It codes for CASSLSGGDEQFF. The V gene is TRBV27, the J gene TRBJ2-1; D possibly corresponds to TRBD2 (6 bases). CDR3 size: 13 residues. Trimming shortened V by 0 bases and J by 8 bases, and 8 bases separated the two germline ends. Germline V gives CDR1 MNHEY, CDR2 SMNVEV (reference sequence).

The gene calls are TRBV2 and TRBJ1-1; the D is unclear. V lost 0 bases and J 6 bases, leaving 8 bases between the germline ends. The CDR3 is made up of 13 amino acids. Germline loops: CDR1 SNHLY, CDR2 FYNNEI. This CDR3 reads CASSEAAVAEAFF. The CDR3 nucleotides are TGTGCCAGCAGTGAAGCGGCAGTGGCTGAAGCTTTCTTT.

The J gene is TRBJ2-7, the V gene TRBV20-1; D is ambiguous. The V end was cut by 7 bases, the J end by 9 bases, with 16 bases between. The length of the CDR3 is 11 residues. The V gene's germline CDR1 is DFQATT and CDR2 SNEGSKA (reference sequence). The CDR3 protein is CSGRIAAGQYF. The CDR3 bases are TGCAGTGGCCGGATCGCGGCCGGGCAGTACTTC.

The gene calls are TRBV5-6 and TRBJ1-2; 7 positions agree with TRBD1. V lost 6 bases, J lost 4 bases, and 6 bases stayed unmatched. Germline CDR1 is SGHDT and CDR2 is YYEEEE. This CDR3 has 13 residues. The CDR3 reads CASNHDRVYGYTF. The CDR3 region has the DNA TGTGCCAGCAACCACGACAGGGTCTATGGCTACACCTTC.